This passage covers 30 T cell receptor beta chains from one sample sequenced in a study of immune reconstitution after stem cell transplant in scleroderma. One entry per CDR3 protein results from TCRdb running MiXCR on the RT-PCR reads. The sample lists about 3,600 distinct CDR3 sequences; around 6% were seen once. The sample here was taken before or after autologous hematopoietic stem cell transplantation (not recorded which). These receptors were taken from a female donor with systemic sclerosis.

Judged by abundance, this clonotype is medium-sized. The CDR3 loop is CASSRGTSGSEQYF. The CDR3 DNA follows: TGTGCCAGCAGCCGTGGGACTAGCGGGAGCGAGCAGTACTTC. The chain couples TRBV11-1 to TRBJ2-7, with 14 positions matching TRBD2. V was clipped by 5 bases and J by 6 bases; unmatched bases: 3. CDR1 and CDR2 (germline): SGHAT, FQDESV (reference sequence). The CDR3 has 14 amino acids.

This clonotype is medium-sized in the sample. The junction departs from germline at one end; a sequencing error may be responsible. J is TRBJ2-7 and V is TRBV20-1; 7 bases are a match to TRBD1. Germline V lookup: CDR1 DFQATT, CDR2 SNEGSKA (reference sequence). The CDR3 runs 12 residues. CDR3 region: CSATGAPYAQYF. In DNA, the CDR3 is TGCAGTGCAACAGGGGCACCCTACGCGCAGTACTTC.

Within the sample, this clonotype is medium-sized. This chain joins TRBV3-1 and TRBJ2-1; 7 bases agree with TRBD1. The CDR3 runs to 12 residues. After removal of 4 bases from V and 10 bases from J, the junction contained 4 bases not matched to a gene. Germline values: CDR1 LGHDT, CDR2 YNNKEL (reference sequence). CDR3 DNA sequence: TGTGCCAGCAGCCCCGACAGGGCGGAGCAGTTCTTC. Its protein is CASSPDRAEQFF.

Within the sample, this clonotype is medium-sized (0.01 to 0.1%). This sequence joins TRBV5-6 and TRBJ1-4; the D gene is possibly TRBD1 (5 bases). CDR1 and CDR2 from the germline V gene are SGHDT and YYEEEE. The ends were cut back, 3 bases at V and 6 bases at J, with 18 bases in the middle. This CDR3 has 16 amino acids. CDR3: CASSSPARAFDEKLFF. DNA of the CDR3: TGTGCCAGCAGCTCTCCGGCCAGGGCCTTTGATGAAAAACTGTTTTTT.

This clonotype is medium-sized within its sample. V gene TRBV5-1 combines with J gene TRBJ1-2; 8 positions agree with TRBD1. After removal of 4 bases from V and 7 bases from J, the junction contained 6 bases not matched to a gene. Per germline, CDR1 SGHRS and CDR2 YFSETQ. The CDR3 is 13 amino acids. The CDR3 region is CASSQQGVGGYTF. DNA of the CDR3: TGCGCCAGCAGCCAACAGGGGGTTGGTGGCTACACCTTC.

This clonotype was seen only a few times. The genes are TRBV7-9 and TRBJ2-1, with D perhaps matching TRBD2 (7 bases). The germline gives CDR1 SEHNR, CDR2 FQNEAQ (reference sequence). V was cut by 5 bases and J by 7 bases, with 18 bases left in between. CDR3 length: 15 amino acids. The CDR3 is CASSPAGALRNEQFF. The CDR3 nucleotides are TGTGCCAGCAGCCCGGCGGGGGCGCTTCGGAATGAGCAGTTCTTC. Looking up the rest from reference TRBV7-9 and TRBJ2-1 gives the full variable domain: DTGVSQNPRHKITKRGQNVTFRCDPISEHNRLYWYRQTLGQGPEFLTYFQNEAQLEKSRLLSDRFSAERPKGSFSTLEIQRTEQGDSAMYLCASSPAGALRNEQFFGPGTRLTVL.

This clonotype ranks as medium-sized (0.01 to 0.1%). V usage is TRBV6-2 or TRBV6-3 and J usage is TRBJ2-7; TRBD2 matches 11 bases. From germline, CDR1 is MNHEY and CDR2 SVGEGT. V gave up 2 bases and J gave up 4 bases; unmatched junction bases: 7. The CDR3 totals 16 residues. The CDR3 bases are TGTGCCAGCAGTTACAGGCAGCCTAGCGGGAGGTACGAGCAGTACTTC. Protein sequence: CASSYRQPSGRYEQYF.

By frequency in the sample, this clonotype is medium-sized. The chain combines TRBV29-1 with TRBJ1-5, with a tentative D call TRBD1 (5 bases). Looked up from germline, CDR1 is SQVTM and CDR2 is ANQGSEA. The CDR3 is made up of 13 amino acids. V lost 4 bases, J lost 3 bases, and 10 bases lay in between. DNA of the CDR3: TGCAGCGTTGTTACAGGTTCCAATCAGCCCCAGCATTTT. This encodes CSVVTGSNQPQHF.

By share of the sample, this clonotype is medium-sized (0.01 to 0.1%). The chain couples TRBV20-1 to TRBJ2-1; 11 nucleotides agree with TRBD1. This CDR3 region has 15 residues. CDR1 is DFQATT, CDR2 SNEGSKA, per germline (reference sequence). Trimming cost V 2 bases and J 6 bases; bases outside gene matches: 6. DNA for the CDR3: TGCAGTGCTAGAACCGGGACAGGGGGTTCCAATGAGCAGTTCTTC. Its translation is CSARTGTGGSNEQFF.

This clonotype is medium-sized (0.01 to 0.1%) by share. The chain carries TRBV6-5 and TRBJ1-6; TRBD1 might be the D (5 bases). Germline loops: CDR1 MNHEY, CDR2 SVGAGI. The V end was cut by 0 bases, the J end by 7 bases, with 13 bases between. The CDR3 has 16 amino acids. The CDR3 spells CASSYSRFGTNSPLHF. In nucleotides, the CDR3 is TGTGCCAGCAGTTACTCGAGGTTCGGGACCAATTCACCCCTCCACTTT.

This clonotype is medium-sized within its sample. The chain has TRBV4-1 and TRBJ1-2; no firm D call. In germline, CDR1 is MGHRA, CDR2 YSYEKL. CDR3 length equals 14 residues. V was shortened by 2 bases and J by 4 bases, with 11 bases between the two germline ends. DNA for the CDR3: TGCGCCAGCAGCCAACAGGAGTTAGGCTATGGCTACACCTTC. Its protein product is CASSQQELGYGYTF.

This clonotype was seen a handful of times. A much larger clone lies one base from this, so it may be a read error. The J gene is TRBJ1-4, the V gene TRBV6-2 or TRBV6-3, with unresolved D. CDR3 length: 14 residues. CDR1 and CDR2 (germline): MNHEY, SVGEGT. Trimming removed 7 bases at V and 3 bases at J, with 12 bases between. In DNA form, the CDR3 reads TGTGCCAGCATGCCCGCGGCATCTAATGAAAAACTGTTTTTT. It codes for CASMPAASNEKLFF.

This clonotype is medium-sized. The V gene is TRBV6-5, the J gene TRBJ1-2, with D unclear. The CDR3 runs 14 residues. Germline assignment: CDR1 MNHEY and CDR2 SVGAGI. V was shortened by 6 bases and J by 4 bases, with 15 bases between the two germline ends. The CDR3 DNA is TGTGCCAGCAGCCCCGGACTTTCTACCTATGGCTACACCTTC. The encoded protein is CASSPGLSTYGYTF.

This clonotype is medium-sized by share. The chain couples TRBV5-6 to TRBJ1-1; tentative D call: TRBD1 (6 bases). The CDR3 totals 16 residues. CDR1 is SGHDT and CDR2 is YYEEEE in the germline V gene. The V end lost 4 bases, the J end lost 1 base, and 17 bases lay between the germline ends. DNA for the CDR3: TGTGCCAGCAGCACCATAGGACAGCTACCGAACACTGAAGCTTTCTTT. Encoded protein: CASSTIGQLPNTEAFF.

This clonotype was picked up a small number of times. V and J are TRBV19 and TRBJ2-1; D is unclear. The V and J ends lost 1 base and 5 bases respectively, with 9 bases between them. CDR1 and CDR2 (germline): LNHDA, SQIVND (reference sequence). CDR3 size: 14 residues. The CDR3 DNA sequence: TGTGCCAGTAGTATAGTAGGCATCGACAATGAGCAGTTCTTC. Translation: CASSIVGIDNEQFF.

This clonotype is termed medium-sized. The gene calls are TRBV12-3 or TRBV12-4 and TRBJ1-2, with 7 bases lining up with TRBD1. V shed 6 bases and J 0 bases; nucleotides not matched to a gene: 7. This CDR3 has 15 residues. The CDR3: CASRPGTVTNYGYTF. In DNA, the CDR3 is TGTGCCAGCAGACCCGGGACAGTGACTAACTATGGCTACACCTTC.

V and J are TRBV9 and TRBJ1-1, with TRBD1 as a possible D gene (6 bases). The CDR3 covers 13 residues. Germline CDR1 is SGDLS and CDR2 is YYNGEE. V was pared by 0 bases and J by 11 bases, with 14 bases between. The CDR3 reads CASSVGPGAPAFF. Written as DNA, the CDR3 is TGTGCCAGCAGCGTAGGTCCGGGGGCGCCGGCTTTCTTT. The entire variable domain, with the rest obtained from reference TRBV9 and TRBJ1-1, is as follows: DSGVTQTPKHLITATGQRVTLRCSPRSGDLSVYWYQQSLDQGLQFLIQYYNGEERAKGNILERFSAQQFPDLHSELNLSSLELGDSALYFCASSVGPGAPAFFGQGTRLTVV.

This clonotype showed up just a few times. The genes are TRBV14 and TRBJ1-4; D may be TRBD1 (5 bases). V was cut by 4 bases and J by 6 bases, with 12 bases left in between. The germline V gene has CDR1 SGHDN and CDR2 FVKESK. The CDR3 consists of 14 residues. CDR3 DNA: TGTGCCAGCAGCCTCGCCAGGGCAGATGAAAAACTGTTTTTT. As protein: CASSLARADEKLFF.

This clonotype was detected a few times. The chain employs TRBV5-1 and TRBJ2-7; D is unclear. The CDR3 runs 13 residues. V lost 0 bases and J lost 0, with 4 bases in between. Germline assignment: CDR1 SGHRS and CDR2 YFSETQ. The CDR3 nucleotides read TGCGCCAGCAGCTTGGGGGTCTCCTACGAGCAGTACTTC. Amino acid sequence: CASSLGVSYEQYF.

By frequency in the sample, this clonotype is medium-sized (0.01 to 0.1%). This chain links TRBV20-1 with TRBJ1-4; D not resolved. The germline V and J ends were trimmed by 1 base and 5 bases, with 11 bases remaining between them. CDR1 DFQATT and CDR2 SNEGSKA come from the germline V gene (reference sequence). CDR3 length: 14 amino acids. The chain's CDR3 is CSARGAGRNEKLFF. The CDR3 DNA follows: TGCAGTGCTAGAGGAGCGGGGAGGAATGAAAAACTGTTTTTT.

This clonotype is termed medium-sized (0.01 to 0.1%). The rearrangement links TRBV2 to TRBJ1-5, with D maybe TRBD1 (5 bases). Germline CDR1 SNHLY, CDR2 FYNNEI. V lost 3 bases and J lost 2, with 17 bases in between. The CDR3 runs 17 residues. CDR3 in amino acids: CASSEEVGLRGNQPQHF. The CDR3 nucleotides are TGTGCCAGCAGTGAGGAAGTGGGGCTGCGGGGCAATCAGCCCCAGCATTTT. The full variable domain, in which reference TRBV2 and TRBJ1-5 provide the parts outside the CDR3, is EPEVTQTPSHQVTQMGQEVILRCVPISNHLYFYWYRQILGQKVEFLVSFYNNEISEKSEIFDDQFSVERPDGSNFTLKIRSTKLEDSAMYFCASSEEVGLRGNQPQHFGDGTRLSIL.

The chain couples TRBV10-3 to TRBJ1-1; weak D call: TRBD1 (5 bases). With 2 bases removed from V and 0 bases from J, the gap between germline ends came to 13 bases. This CDR3 has 16 amino acids. CDR1 is ENHRY and CDR2 is SYGVKD in the germline V gene. The CDR3 here is CAISEVTQGMNTEAFF. The DNA of the CDR3 is TGTGCCATCAGTGAGGTTACTCAGGGCATGAACACTGAAGCTTTCTTT.

This clonotype came up a few times. The chain has TRBV7-6 and TRBJ2-3, with D perhaps matching TRBD2 (5 bases). Trimming shortened V by 5 bases and J by 6 bases, and 18 bases separated the two germline ends. CDR3 length: 15 residues. Germline CDR1 SGHVS, CDR2 FNYEAQ. The CDR3 DNA sequence: TGTGCCAGCAGCCGCGGGCCGGCCCCCGGGGATACGCAGTATTTT. Amino acids: CASSRGPAPGDTQYF.

This clonotype has a handful of counts. This chain uses TRBV28 with TRBJ2-6, with D unclear. Germline CDR1 is MDHEN and CDR2 is SYDVKM. Trimming cost V 4 bases and J 2 bases, with 6 bases left between them. The CDR3 is made up of 14 amino acids. The DNA of the CDR3 is TGTGCCAGCAGTTCCTCACCTGGGGCCAACGTCCTGACTTTC. Translation gives CASSSSPGANVLTF.

On this clonotype: It may be a read error: a sequence one base away is much more abundant. The rearrangement uses TRBV7-2 and TRBJ2-5; D not certain. Germline values: CDR1 SGHTA, CDR2 FQGNSA. This CDR3 has 11 amino acids. The CDR3 loop is CASSPQEAQYF. The CDR3 DNA follows: TGTGCCAGCAGCCCCCAAGAGGCCCAGTACTTC.

To note about this clonotype: The junction departs from germline at one end; a sequencing error may be responsible. The rearrangement links TRBV5-6 to TRBJ2-1; 8 bases are shared with TRBD2. Germline CDR1 reads SGHDT; CDR2 reads YYEEEE. This CDR3 has 15 amino acids. CDR3 amino acids: CVSSLAGGSYNEQFF. CDR3 nucleotide sequence: TGTGTCAGCAGCCTCGCGGGGGGCTCCTACAATGAGCAGTTCTTC.

In this sample, this clonotype is medium-sized. A junction end diverges from the germline sequence, so it may reflect a read error. V usage is TRBV5-6 and J usage is TRBJ2-1; 12 positions match TRBD2. Germline-derived CDR1 and CDR2 are SGHDT and YYEEEE. The CDR3 length is 13 residues. The CDR3 loop is CASTGLAGTSGVF. The CDR3 DNA follows: TGTGCCAGCACCGGACTAGCGGGAACGAGCGGGGTCTTC.

About this clonotype: Possible read error: a much larger clone is one base away. The chain links TRBV6-5 to TRBJ1-2; 10 nucleotides match TRBD1. This CDR3 is 14 amino acids long. CDR1 is MNHEY and CDR2 is SVGAGI in the germline V gene. The CDR3 loop is CVSLRDRGHYGYTF. The DNA for the CDR3 is TGTGTCAGTCTCCGGGACAGGGGCCACTATGGCTACACCTTC.

By its share, this clonotype is medium-sized (0.01 to 0.1%). The gene calls are TRBV20-1 and TRBJ1-4; D is undetermined. Trimming shortened V by 6 bases and J by 5 bases, and 13 bases separated the two germline ends. The CDR3 consists of 13 residues. Germline CDR1 DFQATT, CDR2 SNEGSKA (reference sequence). The CDR3 loop is CSANRQPNEKLFF. CDR3 bases: TGCAGTGCAAATAGACAACCAAATGAAAAACTGTTTTTT.

The table lists this clonotype with a few counts. The V and J genes are TRBV5-1 and TRBJ1-2; the D gene is possibly TRBD1 (5 bases). The germline gives CDR1 SGHRS, CDR2 YFSETQ. This CDR3 is 14 amino acids long. Trimming stripped 4 bases from V and 6 bases from J, with 16 bases between. CDR3 protein: CASSRDWVGDGYTF. The CDR3 nucleotides are TGCGCCAGCAGCCGGGACTGGGTGGGAGATGGCTACACCTTC.